The 16 T cell receptor beta chains below come from one sample, sequenced in a study of blood T cell repertoires in COVID-19 (dated by TCRdb to 2020 to 2022). To prepare the library, the immunoSEQ multiplex PCR assay was applied. This immuneACCESS table, as held by TCRdb, lists in-frame sequences with V and J called but not all clones. Of the missing ones, under half trace to an unresolved V gene in checked studies; the others have no known cause. The sample profile shows 150,000 to 200,000 clones; around 91% of them were found once. The top ten clones comprise about 0.77% of the sample. The sequenced material came from PBMCs or T cells enriched from blood (not recorded which). The source of these receptors is a woman aged 18-29 years who had recovered from COVID-19.

The chain has TRBV28 and TRBJ2-7; D not certain. Trimming left V 9 bases short and J 0 bases short, with 9 bases between. Looked up from germline, CDR1 is MDHEN and CDR2 is SYDVKM. The CDR3 consists of 12 residues. The CDR3 nucleotides read TGTGCCAGGAGCGAGAGCTCCTACGAGCAGTACTTC. Its translation: CARSESSYEQYF. Full variable domain (rest looked up from reference TRBV28 and TRBJ2-7): DVKVTQSSRYLVKRTGEKVFLECVQDMDHENMFWYRQDPGLGLRLIYFSYDVKMKEKGDIPEGYSVSREKKERFSLILESASTNQTSMYLCARSESSYEQYFGPGTRLTVT.

The V gene is TRBV12-3 or TRBV12-4, the J gene TRBJ1-5; D is ambiguous. V lost 4 bases to trimming and J lost 4 bases, with 8 bases between them. The CDR3 is 13 residues long. The CDR3 region has the DNA TGTGCCAGCAGTTCAACGGGAAATCAGCCCCAGCATTTT. Its protein product is CASSSTGNQPQHF.

The gene calls are TRBV4-2 and TRBJ2-7; a weak D match, TRBD1 (5 bases). The CDR3 consists of 16 residues. Germline-derived CDR1 and CDR2 are LGHNA and YNFKEQ. The V end was cut by 0 bases, the J end by 3 bases, with 15 bases between. The CDR3 spells CASSQDVETANYEQYF. The CDR3 DNA reads TGTGCCAGCAGCCAAGATGTGGAGACAGCGAACTACGAGCAGTACTTC.

The rearrangement uses TRBV28 and TRBJ1-2; 7 nucleotides align to TRBD1. V gave up 3 bases and J gave up 14 bases; unmatched junction bases: 9. This CDR3 spans 12 amino acids. Germline V gives CDR1 MDHEN, CDR2 SYDVKM. The CDR3 loop reads CASSFRGPGDTF. CDR3 bases: TGTGCCAGCAGTTTTAGGGGGCCCGGGGATACCTTC.

This chain connects TRBV11-2 to TRBJ1-1; 8 nucleotides match TRBD1. Germline CDR1 is SGHAT and CDR2 is FQNNGV. With V trimmed by 6 bases and J by 2 bases, 14 bases remained unmatched. The CDR3 runs 17 residues. DNA for the CDR3: TGTGCCAGCAGACCCCTCCCCAGGGACAGGTTAAACACTGAAGCTTTCTTT. Translation: CASRPLPRDRLNTEAFF. Full variable domain (outside the CDR3, taken from reference TRBV11-2 and TRBJ1-1): EAGVAQSPRYKIIEKRQSVAFWCNPISGHATLYWYQQILGQGPKLLIQFQNNGVVDDSQLPKDRFSAERLKGVDSTLKIQPAKLEDSAVYLCASRPLPRDRLNTEAFFGQGTRLTVV.

The J gene is TRBJ2-5, the V gene TRBV30, with 10 nucleotides matching TRBD1. V lost 5 bases to trimming and J lost 4 bases; unmatched junction nucleotides: 1. The CDR3 runs 12 residues. CDR1 and CDR2 from the germline V gene are GTSNPN and SVGIG (reference sequence). The CDR3, as DNA: TGTGCCTGGGACAGGGGGCGAGAGACCCAGTACTTC. It codes for CAWDRGRETQYF.

V gene TRBV18 combines with J gene TRBJ2-7; the match to TRBD1 covers 7 bases. Unmatched junction bases numbered 4, after V lost 5 bases and J lost 6 bases. The germline gives CDR1 KGHSH, CDR2 LQKENI. The CDR3 contains 12 residues. CDR3: CASSRQGSEQYF. The CDR3 DNA reads as TGTGCCAGCTCAAGACAGGGAAGCGAGCAGTACTTC.

The CDR3: CASSSPNSGRALEQFF. CDR3 nucleotide sequence: TGTGCCAGCAGTTCCCCTAATAGCGGGAGGGCCCTTGAGCAGTTCTTC. The J gene is TRBJ2-1, the V gene TRBV28; 11 bases agree with TRBD2. After removal of 4 bases from V and 9 bases from J, the junction contained 11 bases not matched to a gene. The CDR3 totals 16 residues. The germline gives CDR1 MDHEN, CDR2 SYDVKM. Full variable domain (missing parts from reference TRBV28 and TRBJ2-1): DVKVTQSSRYLVKRTGEKVFLECVQDMDHENMFWYRQDPGLGLRLIYFSYDVKMKEKGDIPEGYSVSREKKERFSLILESASTNQTSMYLCASSSPNSGRALEQFFGPGTRLTVL.

This chain connects TRBV19 to TRBJ2-1, with TRBD2 matching 10 bases. Germline V gives CDR1 LNHDA, CDR2 SQIVND (reference sequence). The trim removed 5 bases at V and 1 base at J, leaving 14 bases unmatched. This CDR3 comprises 19 residues. CDR3 DNA: TGTGCCAGTAGTCCCCCCGGGACTAGCGCCTCTTATTCCTACAATGAGCAGTTCTTC. Translated, it gives CASSPPGTSASYSYNEQFF.

The rearrangement links TRBV19 to TRBJ2-5; possibly TRBD1 for D (6 bases). Germline lookup yields CDR1 LNHDA and CDR2 SQIVND (reference sequence). There are 13 residues in the CDR3. Trimming shortened V by 6 bases and J by 4 bases, and 12 bases separated the two germline ends. The CDR3 DNA reads as TGTGCCAGTAGAAGGGTAGGGGGAGAGACCCAGTACTTC. Translation gives CASRRVGGETQYF.

The V call is TRBV7-2, the J call TRBJ1-2; 9 nucleotides line up with TRBD1. Germline trimming cut 6 bases from V and 7 bases from J; bases unmatched to any gene: 6. Germline assignment: CDR1 SGHTA and CDR2 FQGNSA. The CDR3 is 13 amino acids. The CDR3 spells CASSRDRAGGYTF. For the CDR3, the DNA is TGTGCCAGCAGTCGGGACAGGGCGGGTGGCTACACCTTC.

Written as DNA, the CDR3 is TGTGCCAGCAGCCAATCGGGGACTAGACTTAATGAGCAGTTCTTC. Protein sequence: CASSQSGTRLNEQFF. The V gene is TRBV7-9, the J gene TRBJ2-1; 8 bases agree with TRBD2. The CDR3 has 15 amino acids. V gave up 5 bases and J gave up 7 bases; unmatched junction bases: 10. Germline lookup yields CDR1 SEHNR and CDR2 FQNEAQ (reference sequence).

This clone showed up just a few times. The chain is built from TRBV28 and TRBJ1-2, with a weak D call TRBD1 (5 bases). This CDR3 spans 12 amino acids. Germline CDR1 is MDHEN and CDR2 is SYDVKM. V was pared by 6 bases and J by 7 bases, with 12 bases between. CDR3 bases: TGTGCCAGCAGGAGCCAGGGTGCTGGCTACACCTTC. Protein: CASRSQGAGYTF.

CDR3 nucleotide sequence: TGTGCCAGTAGCGGCGGACTAGTATCCTACGAGCAGTACTTC. It translates to CASSGGLVSYEQYF. The V gene is TRBV19, the J gene TRBJ2-7; the match to TRBD2 covers 7 bases. V lost 6 bases and J lost 1; bases outside the gene matches: 6. CDR1 LNHDA and CDR2 SQIVND come from the germline V gene (reference sequence). CDR3 length: 14 residues. Complete variable domain (other parts from reference TRBV19 and TRBJ2-7): DGGITQSPKYLFRKEGQNVTLSCEQNLNHDAMYWYRQDPGQGLRLIYYSQIVNDFQKGDIAEGYSVSREKKESFPLTVTSAQKNPTAFYLCASSGGLVSYEQYFGPGTRLTVT.

The chain is built from TRBV28 and TRBJ1-1; tentatively, D is TRBD1 (5 bases). The CDR3 length is 14 residues. V lost 4 bases and J lost 10, with 19 bases in between. CDR1 is MDHEN and CDR2 is SYDVKM in the germline V gene. The CDR3 region has the DNA TGTGCCAGCAGTTCCCTGTTGGGGGACTCGCGAGCTTTCTTT. This codes for CASSSLLGDSRAFF.

This chain uses TRBV6-2 or TRBV6-3 with TRBJ2-1, with 9 bases fitting TRBD2. Per germline, CDR1 MNHEY and CDR2 SVGEGT. The CDR3 is made up of 15 amino acids. V dropped 5 bases and J dropped 4; count of bases not matched to a gene: 6. CDR3 in DNA: TGTGCCAGCAGTCAGACTAGCGGACAGTACAATGAGCAGTTCTTC. Translation gives CASSQTSGQYNEQFF.